What follows describes a single TCR beta chain. The germline V gene encodes CDR1 LNHDA and CDR2 SQIVND (reference sequence). The CDR3 contains 15 residues. V lost 7 bases to trimming and J lost 5 bases; unmatched junction nucleotides: 10. This specimen belongs to a study of blood T cell repertoires in COVID-19. Assay used: immunoSEQ multiplex PCR; TCRdb lists only in-frame clones, some missing. Among more than 200,000 clones listed, almost 90% were seen once. The TCR originated in a woman aged 55-70 years with acute or convalescent COVID-19. V and J are TRBV19 and TRBJ1-5, with TRBD1 matching over 8 bases. The sequencing input was peripheral blood. The CDR3 DNA follows: TGTGCCAGTACCGTGCGGGCAGGGGGCGATCAGCCCCAGCATTTT. It is translated as CASTVRAGGDQPQHF.